A selection of T cell receptor beta chains follows, all from one sample in a study of blood T cell repertoires in COVID-19. Libraries were prepared by immunoSEQ multiplex PCR; TCRdb keeps only in-frame clonotypes and omits some of them. The sample contains about 140,000 clones, approximately 89% of which appear only once. The sample taken for sequencing was peripheral blood. Source of these receptors: a human donor in a cohort sampled during active COVID-19. Each CDR3 is given without its conserved first and last residue.

V gene: TRBV7-2; J gene: TRBJ2-2; CDR3 protein: ASSPARGKDTGELF
V gene: TRBV6-5; J gene: TRBJ1-3; CDR3 protein: ASSYSIGGSGNTIY
V gene: TRBV10-2; J gene: TRBJ2-2; CDR3 protein: ASSGPYLNTGELF
V gene: TRBV5-1; J gene: TRBJ2-7; CDR3 protein: ASSFDSRAVYEQY
V gene: TRBV3-1/TRBV3-2; J gene: TRBJ2-5; CDR3 protein: ASSPRQLSGETQY
V gene: TRBV10-1; J gene: TRBJ2-7; CDR3 protein: ARDSGEQY
V gene: TRBV5-6; J gene: TRBJ1-2; CDR3 protein: ASSLSVANYGYT
V gene: TRBV12-3/TRBV12-4; J gene: TRBJ1-1; CDR3 protein: ASSQNGQGEAF
V gene: TRBV27; J gene: TRBJ1-1; CDR3 protein: ASSFQGWGTEAF
V gene: TRBV4-3; J gene: TRBJ1-1; CDR3 protein: ASSTGFGTEAF
V gene: TRBV7-9; J gene: TRBJ1-2; CDR3 protein: ASSSGLNYT
V gene: TRBV10-1; J gene: TRBJ2-7; CDR3 protein: ASSAGASYEQY
V gene: TRBV6-2/TRBV6-3; J gene: TRBJ2-3; CDR3 protein: ASSYSGTITDTQY
V gene: TRBV9; J gene: TRBJ1-1; CDR3 protein: ASSVVGTGGTEAF
V gene: TRBV7-8; J gene: TRBJ2-1; CDR3 protein: ASSSIGGVDNQGGEQF
V gene: TRBV7-2; J gene: TRBJ1-2; CDR3 protein: ASSSRLSGTGGFHGYT